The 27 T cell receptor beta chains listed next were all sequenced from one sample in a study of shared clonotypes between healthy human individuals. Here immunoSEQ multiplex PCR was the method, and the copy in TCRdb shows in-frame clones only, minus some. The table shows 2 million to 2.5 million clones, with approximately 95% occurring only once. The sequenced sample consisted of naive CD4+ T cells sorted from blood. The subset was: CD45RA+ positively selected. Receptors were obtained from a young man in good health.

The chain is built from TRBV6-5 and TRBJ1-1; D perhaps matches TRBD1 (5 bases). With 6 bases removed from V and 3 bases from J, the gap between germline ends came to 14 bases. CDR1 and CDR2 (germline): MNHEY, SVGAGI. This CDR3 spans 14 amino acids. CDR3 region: CASSGTSGDTEAFF. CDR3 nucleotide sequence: TGTGCCAGCAGCGGGACTTCGGGGGACACTGAAGCTTTCTTT.

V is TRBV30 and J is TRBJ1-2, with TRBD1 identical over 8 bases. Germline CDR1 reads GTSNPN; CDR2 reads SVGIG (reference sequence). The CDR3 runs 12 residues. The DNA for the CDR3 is TGTGGGGGGGGACAGGAAGACTATGGCTACACCTTC. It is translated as CGGGQEDYGYTF.

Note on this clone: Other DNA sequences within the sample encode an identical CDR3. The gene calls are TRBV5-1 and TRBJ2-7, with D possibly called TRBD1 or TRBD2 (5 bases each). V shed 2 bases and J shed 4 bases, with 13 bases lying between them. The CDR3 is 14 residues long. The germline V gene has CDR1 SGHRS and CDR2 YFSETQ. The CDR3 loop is CASSLEGQPYEQYF. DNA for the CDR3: TGCGCCAGCAGCTTAGAGGGGCAGCCTTACGAGCAGTACTTC.

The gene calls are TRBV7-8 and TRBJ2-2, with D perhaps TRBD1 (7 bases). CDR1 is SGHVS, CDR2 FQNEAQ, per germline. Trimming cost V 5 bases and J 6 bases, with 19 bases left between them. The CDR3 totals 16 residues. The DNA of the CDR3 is TGTGCCAGCAGCGTACAGGGGTCCTGGGGGGCCGGGGAGCTGTTTTTT. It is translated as CASSVQGSWGAGELFF.

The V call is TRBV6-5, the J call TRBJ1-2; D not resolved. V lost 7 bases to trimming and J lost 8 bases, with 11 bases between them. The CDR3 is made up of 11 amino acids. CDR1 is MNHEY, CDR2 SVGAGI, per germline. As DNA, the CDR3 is TGTGCCAGCAAGGGTACGGGAGGCTACACCTTC. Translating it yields CASKGTGGYTF.

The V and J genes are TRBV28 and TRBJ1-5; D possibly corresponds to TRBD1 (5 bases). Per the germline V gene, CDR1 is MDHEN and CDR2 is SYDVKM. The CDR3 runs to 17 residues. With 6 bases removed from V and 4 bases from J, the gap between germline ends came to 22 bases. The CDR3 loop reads CASSNSGRGDGNQPQHF. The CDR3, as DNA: TGTGCCAGCAGCAATTCCGGACGGGGGGATGGGAATCAGCCCCAGCATTTT.

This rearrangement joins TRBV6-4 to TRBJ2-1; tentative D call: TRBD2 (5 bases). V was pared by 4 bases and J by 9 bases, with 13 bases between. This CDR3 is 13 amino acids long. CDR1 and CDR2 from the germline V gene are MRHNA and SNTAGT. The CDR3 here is CASSGEVRGEQFF. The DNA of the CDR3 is TGTGCCAGCAGTGGTGAAGTACGGGGTGAGCAGTTCTTC.

DNA of the CDR3: TGCGCCAGCAGCTCCGGACAGGGTCGCTATGGCTACACCTTC. This gives the protein CASSSGQGRYGYTF. The V call is TRBV5-1, the J call TRBJ1-2; 8 positions match TRBD1. Germline CDR1 and CDR2: SGHRS and YFSETQ. V shed 3 bases, J shed 4 bases, and the junction held 5 bases outside the gene matches. This CDR3 contains 14 residues.

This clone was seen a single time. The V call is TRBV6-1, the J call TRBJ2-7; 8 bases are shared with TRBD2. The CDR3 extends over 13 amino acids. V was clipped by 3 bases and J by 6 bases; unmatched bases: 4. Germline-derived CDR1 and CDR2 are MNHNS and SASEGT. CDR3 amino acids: CASSERLAREQYF. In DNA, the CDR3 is TGTGCCAGCAGTGAGAGACTAGCGCGCGAGCAGTACTTC.

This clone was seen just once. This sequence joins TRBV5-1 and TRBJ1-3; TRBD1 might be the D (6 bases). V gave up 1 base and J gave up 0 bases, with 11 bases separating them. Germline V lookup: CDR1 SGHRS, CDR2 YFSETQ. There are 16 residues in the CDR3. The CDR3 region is CASSLLTGDSGNTIYF. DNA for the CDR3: TGCGCCAGCAGCTTGCTGACAGGCGACTCTGGAAACACCATATATTTT.

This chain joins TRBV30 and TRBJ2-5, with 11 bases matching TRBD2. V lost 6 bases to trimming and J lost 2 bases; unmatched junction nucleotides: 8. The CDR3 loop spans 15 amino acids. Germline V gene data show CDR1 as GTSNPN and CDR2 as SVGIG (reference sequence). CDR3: CACEPGLAEQETQYF. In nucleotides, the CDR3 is TGTGCCTGTGAACCGGGACTAGCGGAACAAGAGACCCAGTACTTC. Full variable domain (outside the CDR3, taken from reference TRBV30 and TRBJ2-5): SQTIHQWPATLVQPVGSPLSLECTVEGTSNPNLYWYRQAAGRGLQLLFYSVGIGQISSEVPQNLSASRPQDRQFILSSKKLLLSDSGFYLCACEPGLAEQETQYFGPGTRLLVL.

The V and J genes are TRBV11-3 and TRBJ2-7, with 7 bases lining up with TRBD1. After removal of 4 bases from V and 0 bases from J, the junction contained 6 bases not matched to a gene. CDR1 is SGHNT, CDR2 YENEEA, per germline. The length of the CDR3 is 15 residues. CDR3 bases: TGTGCCAGCAGCTCCGGGACAGAAAGCTCCTACGAGCAGTACTTC. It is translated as CASSSGTESSYEQYF.

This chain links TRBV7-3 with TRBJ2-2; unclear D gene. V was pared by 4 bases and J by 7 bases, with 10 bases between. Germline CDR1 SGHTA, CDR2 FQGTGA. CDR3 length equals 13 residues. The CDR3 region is CASSSGLDGELFF. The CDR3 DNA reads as TGTGCCAGCAGCTCTGGTCTGGACGGGGAGCTGTTTTTT.

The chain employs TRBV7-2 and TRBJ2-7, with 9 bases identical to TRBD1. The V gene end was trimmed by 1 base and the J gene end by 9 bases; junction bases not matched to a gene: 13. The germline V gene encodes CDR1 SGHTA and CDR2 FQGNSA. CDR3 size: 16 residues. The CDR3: CASSLVGGQGSPMQYF. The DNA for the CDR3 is TGTGCCAGCAGCTTAGTGGGGGGACAGGGCAGTCCAATGCAGTACTTC.

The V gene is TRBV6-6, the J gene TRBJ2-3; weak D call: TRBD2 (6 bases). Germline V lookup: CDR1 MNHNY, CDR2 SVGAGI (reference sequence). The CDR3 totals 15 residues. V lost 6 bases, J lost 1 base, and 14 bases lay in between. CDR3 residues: CASSPDYPGTDTQYF. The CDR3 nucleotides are TGTGCCAGCAGCCCGGACTACCCCGGCACAGATACGCAGTATTTT.

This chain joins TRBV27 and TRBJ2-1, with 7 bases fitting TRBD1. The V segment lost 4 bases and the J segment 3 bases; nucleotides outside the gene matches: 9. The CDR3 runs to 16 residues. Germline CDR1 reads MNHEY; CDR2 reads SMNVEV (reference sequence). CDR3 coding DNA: TGTGCCAGCAGTTCCCCCGCACGGGACAGCTACAATGAGCAGTTCTTC. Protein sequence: CASSSPARDSYNEQFF.

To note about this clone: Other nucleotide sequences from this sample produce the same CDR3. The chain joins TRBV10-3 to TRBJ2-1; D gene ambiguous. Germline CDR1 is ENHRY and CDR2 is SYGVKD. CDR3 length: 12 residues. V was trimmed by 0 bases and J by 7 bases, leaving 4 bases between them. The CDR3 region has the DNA TGTGCCATCAGTGAGTCTGGAAATGAGCAGTTCTTC. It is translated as CAISESGNEQFF.

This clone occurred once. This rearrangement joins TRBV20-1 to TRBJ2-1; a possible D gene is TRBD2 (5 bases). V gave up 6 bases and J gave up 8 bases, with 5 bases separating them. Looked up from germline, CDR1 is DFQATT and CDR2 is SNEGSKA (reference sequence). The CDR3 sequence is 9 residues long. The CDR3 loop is CSAEDEQFF. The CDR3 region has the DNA TGCAGTGCGGAGGATGAGCAGTTCTTC.

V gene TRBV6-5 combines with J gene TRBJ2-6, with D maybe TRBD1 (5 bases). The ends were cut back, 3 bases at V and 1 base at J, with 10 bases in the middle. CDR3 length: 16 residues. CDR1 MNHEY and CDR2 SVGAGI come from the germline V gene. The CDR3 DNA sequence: TGTGCCAGCAGTTATGGTTCAGGGTCTGGGGCCAACGTCCTGACTTTC. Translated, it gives CASSYGSGSGANVLTF.

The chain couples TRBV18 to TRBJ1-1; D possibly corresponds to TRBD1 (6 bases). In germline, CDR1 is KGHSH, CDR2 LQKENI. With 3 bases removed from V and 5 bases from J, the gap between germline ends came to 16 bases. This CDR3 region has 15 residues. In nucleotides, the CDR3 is TGTGCCAGCTCACCCCCCAACAGGGTTTCGACTGAAGCTTTCTTT. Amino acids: CASSPPNRVSTEAFF.

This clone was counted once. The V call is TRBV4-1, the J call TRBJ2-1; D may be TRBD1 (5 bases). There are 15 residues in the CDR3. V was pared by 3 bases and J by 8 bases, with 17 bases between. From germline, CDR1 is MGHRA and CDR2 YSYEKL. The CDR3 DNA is TGCGCCAGCAGCCATCTCGGACACCAGAGCGATGAGCAGTTCTTC. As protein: CASSHLGHQSDEQFF.

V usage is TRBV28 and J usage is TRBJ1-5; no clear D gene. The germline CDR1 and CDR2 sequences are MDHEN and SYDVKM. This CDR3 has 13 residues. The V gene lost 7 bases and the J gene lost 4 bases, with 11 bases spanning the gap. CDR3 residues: CASTQNYNQPQHF. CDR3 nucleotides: TGTGCCAGCACACAGAACTATAATCAGCCCCAGCATTTT. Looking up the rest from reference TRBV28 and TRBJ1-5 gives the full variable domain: DVKVTQSSRYLVKRTGEKVFLECVQDMDHENMFWYRQDPGLGLRLIYFSYDVKMKEKGDIPEGYSVSREKKERFSLILESASTNQTSMYLCASTQNYNQPQHFGDGTRLSIL.

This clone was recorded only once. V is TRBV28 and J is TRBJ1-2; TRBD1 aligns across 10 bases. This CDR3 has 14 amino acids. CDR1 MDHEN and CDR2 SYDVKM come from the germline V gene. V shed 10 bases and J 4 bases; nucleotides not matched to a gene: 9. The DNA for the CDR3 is TGTGCCACCGGCGCCGGGACAGGGGTCTATGGCTACACCTTC. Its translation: CATGAGTGVYGYTF.

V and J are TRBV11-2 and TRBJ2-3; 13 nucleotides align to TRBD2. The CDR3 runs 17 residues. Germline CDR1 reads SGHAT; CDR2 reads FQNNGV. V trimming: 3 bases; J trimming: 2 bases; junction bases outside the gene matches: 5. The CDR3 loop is CASSFTSGGVPTDTQYF. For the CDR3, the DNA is TGTGCCAGCAGCTTCACTAGCGGGGGGGTCCCCACAGATACGCAGTATTTT.

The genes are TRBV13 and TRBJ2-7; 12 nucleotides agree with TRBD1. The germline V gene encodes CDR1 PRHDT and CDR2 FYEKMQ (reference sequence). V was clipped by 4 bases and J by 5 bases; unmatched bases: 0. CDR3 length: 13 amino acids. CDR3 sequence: CASSWDRGHEQYF. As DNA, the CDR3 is TGTGCCAGCAGCTGGGACAGGGGGCACGAGCAGTACTTC.

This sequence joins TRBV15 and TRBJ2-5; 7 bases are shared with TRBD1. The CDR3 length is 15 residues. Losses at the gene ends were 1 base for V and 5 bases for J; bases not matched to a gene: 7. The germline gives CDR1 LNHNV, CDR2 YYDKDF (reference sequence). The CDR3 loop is CATSRARGFRETQYF. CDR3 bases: TGTGCCACCAGCAGAGCCAGGGGGTTTAGGGAGACCCAGTACTTC.

In DNA, the CDR3 is TGCGCCAGCAGCCAAGAACGGCTAGCGGGAGGGACGAACACCGGGGAGCTGTTTTTT. This sequence encodes CASSQERLAGGTNTGELFF. This chain connects TRBV4-3 to TRBJ2-2; 12 positions agree with TRBD2. Germline-derived CDR1 and CDR2 are LGHNA and YSLEER. The CDR3 totals 19 residues. The V gene end was trimmed by 0 bases and the J gene end by 0 bases; junction bases not matched to a gene: 5.